The source of this TCR beta chain is a study of T cell responses to AZD1222 COVID-19 vaccine. The CDR3 is 13 amino acids. Deletions cut 3 bases from V and 14 bases from J, with 16 bases between. Germline CDR1 is LNHDA and CDR2 is SQIVND (reference sequence). The method was immunoSEQ multiplex PCR; TCRdb's version includes in-frame clones alone and lacks a portion of them. The profile shows roughly 180,000 clones, approximately 92% of them singletons. The V call is TRBV19, the J call TRBJ2-2; no definite D call. Specimen: peripheral blood, collected on day 0 of AZD1222 vaccination. The source of this sequence is an adult in good health. The CDR3 DNA is TGTGCCAGTAGTATCAGCCCGAGGAGTCACCTGTTTTTT. It encodes CASSISPRSHLFF.